What follows describes a single T cell receptor beta chain. As yet, its antigen is unknown. Repertoires were generated with immunoSEQ multiplex PCR, while TCRdb's copy carries only in-frame clones and drops some. This sample has some 500,000 clones, with 89% found just once. The CDR3 spans 14 residues. Trimming stripped 5 bases from V and 0 bases from J, with 5 bases between. The germline V gene encodes CDR1 MNHEY and CDR2 SMNVEV (reference sequence). The sample comes from a study of Ad26.COV2.S vaccination and SARS-CoV-2 variants. The study, taken as a whole, reports: Greater spike-specific TCR breadth was seen in vaccine recipients than in placebo recipients.

Treatment described: some 20 received Ad26.COV2.S at low or high dose, single or two shots; about five received placebo; per-sample allocation not given. Sampling was performed 63 days after the first vaccine or placebo injection. An adult of 18-55 years in Boston served as donor. The sequence was obtained from a person aged 18-65 years who received the Ad26.COV2.S COVID-19 vaccine or a placebo. Here the sequenced sample was peripheral blood, taken in a trial of Ad26.COV2.S vaccine versus placebo. This rearrangement joins TRBV27 to TRBJ2-6; D is unclear. The CDR3 DNA follows: TGTGCCAGCAGTAGGGACTCTGGGGCCAACGTCCTGACTTTC. Residues: CASSRDSGANVLTF.